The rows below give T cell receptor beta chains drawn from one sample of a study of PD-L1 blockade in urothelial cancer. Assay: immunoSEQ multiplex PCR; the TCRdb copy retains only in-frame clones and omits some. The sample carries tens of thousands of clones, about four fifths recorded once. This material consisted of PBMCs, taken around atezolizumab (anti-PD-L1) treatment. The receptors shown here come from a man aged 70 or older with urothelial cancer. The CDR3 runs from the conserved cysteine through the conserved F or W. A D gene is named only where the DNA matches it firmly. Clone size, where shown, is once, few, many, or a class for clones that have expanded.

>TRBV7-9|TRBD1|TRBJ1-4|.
TGTGCCAGCAGCCCTCGGGAGGGGGCGCCTAAGAAACTGTTTTTT
CASSPREGAPKKLFF
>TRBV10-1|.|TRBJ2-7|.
TGCGCCACCCCATGGCGGGGTGGGAGTAAGGAATCCCGGTACTTC
CATPWRGGSKESRYF
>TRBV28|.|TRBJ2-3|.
TGTGCCAGCAGTTTGCGAGGCACAGATACGCAGTATTTT
CASSLRGTDTQYF
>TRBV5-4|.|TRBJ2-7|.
TGTGCCAGCAGCGCGGGACAGTTCGTCTACGAGCAGTACTTC
CASSAGQFVYEQYF
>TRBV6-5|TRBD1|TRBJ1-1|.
TGTGCCAGCAGTTACTTAGGACAGGGGAGAAGCACTGAAGCTTTCTTT
CASSYLGQGRSTEAFF
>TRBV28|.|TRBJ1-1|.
TGTGCCAGCAGTTTAGTCGGGGGGCGGGCTCAAACTGAAGCTTTCTTT
CASSLVGGRAQTEAFF
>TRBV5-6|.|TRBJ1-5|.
TGTGCCAGCAGCTTGATAGGGGATAGCAATCAGCCCCAGCATTTT
CASSLIGDSNQPQHF
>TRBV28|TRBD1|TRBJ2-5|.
TGTGCCAGCAGCTCTTCGGGGGGACAGGGGGCTGGAGAGACCCAGTACTTC
CASSSSGGQGAGETQYF
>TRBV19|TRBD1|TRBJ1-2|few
TGTGCCAGTAGTTCCCACAGGGGGGAGATCTATGGCTACACCTTC
CASSSHRGEIYGYTF
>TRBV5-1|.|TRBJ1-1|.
TGCGCCAGCAGTGCGGCGTTCACTGAAGCTTTCTTT
CASSAAFTEAFF
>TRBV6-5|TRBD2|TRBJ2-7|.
TGTGCCAGCAGTTACACTAGCGGGAGTTACTACGAGCAGTACTTC
CASSYTSGSYYEQYF
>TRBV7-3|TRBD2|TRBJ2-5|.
TGTGCCAGCAGCGTAGCGGGGGGGCGAGAGACCCAGTACTTC
CASSVAGGRETQYF
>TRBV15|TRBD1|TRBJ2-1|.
TGTGCCACCAGCAGAGATCGACAGGGGGTCGCAAACGAGCAGTTCTTC
CATSRDRQGVANEQFF
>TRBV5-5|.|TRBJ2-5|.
TGTGCCAGCAGCACGGGACAGCGGGCAGAGACCCAGTACTTC
CASSTGQRAETQYF
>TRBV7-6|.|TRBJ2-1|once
TGTGCCAGCAGCTTAGAGCCTAGGAATGAGCAGTTCTTC
CASSLEPRNEQFF
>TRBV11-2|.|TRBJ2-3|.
TGTGCCAGTCGAGGGATCTCTAGCACAGATACGCAGTATTTT
CASRGISSTDTQYF
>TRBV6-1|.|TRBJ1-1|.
TGTGCCAGCAGTGGGGGGGGAATGAACACTGAAGCTTTCTTT
CASSGGGMNTEAFF
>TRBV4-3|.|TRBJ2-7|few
TGCGCCAGCAGCCAAGATAGGTCCAGGGCATCCTACGAGCAGTACTTC
CASSQDRSRASYEQYF
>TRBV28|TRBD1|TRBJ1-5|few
TGTGCCAGCAGTTCCAGGGGGCAAAGCAATCAGCCCCAGCATTTT
CASSSRGQSNQPQHF
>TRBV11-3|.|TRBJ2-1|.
TGTGCCAGCAGCTTCGGCGGGCAACAGGGTGAGCAGTTCTTC
CASSFGGQQGEQFF
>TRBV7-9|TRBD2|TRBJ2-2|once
TGTGCCAGCACCGCGGGGGTTCCGAACACCGGGGAGCTGTTTTTT
CASTAGVPNTGELFF
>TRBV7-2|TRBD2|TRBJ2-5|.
TGTGCCAGCAGCACTACGACTAGCGGTTTAGCCCAGTACTTC
CASSTTTSGLAQYF
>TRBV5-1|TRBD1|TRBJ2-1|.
TGCGCCAGCAGTGAGACAGGGAGCTCCTACAATGAGCAGTTCTTC
CASSETGSSYNEQFF
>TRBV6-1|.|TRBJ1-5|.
TGTGCCAGCAGAGACAGTAGCAATCAGCCCCAGCATTTT
CASRDSSNQPQHF
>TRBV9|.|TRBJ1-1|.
TGTGCCAGCAGCCAGGGTAGGGGTGAAGCTTTCTTT
CASSQGRGEAFF
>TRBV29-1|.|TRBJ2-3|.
TGCAGCGTTTTAGGGACTGGCAGCACAGATACGCAGTATTTT
CSVLGTGSTDTQYF